This TCR beta chain was profiled in a study of Ad26.COV2.S vaccination and SARS-CoV-2 variants. The study's findings and limits: The placebo group had lower spike-specific TCR breadth than the vaccine recipients did. Vaccinated and placebo-treated recipients had similar non-spike TCR breadth.

Sequencing was performed with immunoSEQ multiplex PCR; in TCRdb, only in-frame clones are kept and a portion is missing. The data show about 680,000 clones, with around 92% seen just once and about 1.5% held by the top ten. Turning to this clone: What it recognizes is unknown.

Treatment described: about 20 received Ad26.COV2.S at low or high dose, single or two shots; roughly five received placebo; per-sample allocation not given. Vaccine and placebo recipients were sampled on day 63 after the first injection. The CDR3 sequence is 14 residues long. CDR1 and CDR2 (germline): LGHDT, YNNKEL (reference sequence). V was trimmed by 3 bases and J by 0 bases, leaving 6 bases between them. Source: peripheral blood, taken in a trial of Ad26.COV2.S vaccine versus placebo. The rearrangement uses TRBV3-1 (or the pseudogene TRBV3-2) and TRBJ1-5; TRBD1 might be the D (5 bases). The clonotype was recovered from a person aged 18-60 years who received the Ad26.COV2.S COVID-19 vaccine or a placebo. The CDR3 DNA is TGTGCCAGCAGCCATCAGGGTAGCAATCAGCCCCAGCATTTT. Its translation is CASSHQGSNQPQHF.